Listed below are T cell receptor beta chains from one sample, sequenced in a study of shared clonotypes between healthy human individuals. Assay: immunoSEQ multiplex PCR; the TCRdb copy retains only in-frame clones and omits some. The sample carries about 510,000 clones, 90% to 96% recorded once. The sequencing input was naive CD4+ T cells sorted from blood. All receptors derive from a woman aged 25 to 39 in good health. Both conserved end residues are part of each CDR3. The order of the fields is V gene, D gene, J gene, CDR3 protein, CDR3 DNA. The D gene is left open where the match is weak.

>TRBV2|TRBD1|TRBJ2-7
CASNGQGDSYEQYF
TGTGCCAGCAATGGACAGGGGGACTCCTACGAGCAGTACTTC
>TRBV9|TRBD2|TRBJ2-1
CASSTRTSGRRSNEQFF
TGTGCCAGCAGCACGCGGACTAGCGGGAGGAGGTCCAATGAGCAGTTCTTC
>TRBV18|TRBD2|TRBJ2-6
CASSPRGGVGSGANVLTF
TGTGCCAGCTCACCCCGGGGAGGGGTCGGCTCTGGGGCCAACGTCCTGACTTTC
>TRBV18|.|TRBJ1-1
CASQEGTDTEAFF
TGTGCCAGCCAGGAGGGGACGGACACTGAAGCTTTCTTT
>TRBV28|.|TRBJ2-1
CASSSIGTDPYNEQFF
TGTGCCAGCAGTTCTATAGGGACGGACCCCTACAATGAGCAGTTCTTC
>TRBV7-9|.|TRBJ2-7
CASSPRTALPSYEQYF
TGTGCCAGCAGCCCTCGGACAGCGCTACCTTCCTACGAGCAGTACTTC
>TRBV9|TRBD2|TRBJ2-7
CASSPRTSGRWEQYF
TGTGCCAGCAGCCCAAGGACTAGCGGGAGATGGGAGCAGTACTTC
>TRBV7-9|.|TRBJ1-6
CASSFLDSPSLHF
TGTGCCAGCAGCTTCTTGGACAGCCCGTCCCTCCACTTT
>TRBV6-5|.|TRBJ1-2
CASTNTGPDGYTF
TGTGCCAGCACTAACACAGGTCCGGATGGCTACACCTTC
>TRBV28|.|TRBJ2-7
CASSLRQGPYSEQYF
TGTGCCAGCAGTTTAAGGCAGGGCCCCTATTCAGAGCAGTACTTC
>TRBV23-1|TRBD1|TRBJ1-2
CASLQGEGYTF
TGCGCCAGCCTTCAGGGGGAAGGCTACACCTTC
>TRBV10-3|TRBD1|TRBJ2-7
CAISESADRAGPYEQYF
TGTGCCATCAGTGAGTCTGCCGACAGGGCGGGTCCCTACGAGCAGTACTTC